The sequence of this TCR beta chain was determined in a study of graft-versus-host responses after intestinal transplantation. Across the whole study: Anti-thymocyte globulin induction, then tacrolimus and steroids for two to four years, went to all recipients.

TCRdb keeps only in-frame clones here, not all; method: immunoSEQ multiplex PCR. Here the sample spans around 100,000 clones, more than 75% being singletons. Comment on this clone: No antigen is known for it.

Regarding the study as a whole: An association linked early post-transplant HvG declines with peak circulating GvH clone levels. Allografts of patients with graft-donor T cell macrochimerism showed high graft-versus-host to host-versus-graft clone ratios.

V lost 7 bases and J lost 4, with 19 bases in between. There are 15 residues in the CDR3. The germline V gene encodes CDR1 LNHDA and CDR2 SQIVND (reference sequence). The sample in question was unstimulated CD4+ T cells sorted from spleen or lymph node cells, obtained before transplant. This clonotype originated in a human donor who was the organ donor for an intestinal transplant. This chain connects TRBV19 to TRBJ1-2; D is perhaps TRBD1 (6 bases). The CDR3 DNA reads as TGTGCCAGTAATTTCAACAGGGTGATCCCCTATGGCTACACCTTC. This encodes CASNFNRVIPYGYTF.